The rows below give T cell receptor beta chains drawn from one sample of a study of blood T cells in healthy people across ages. TCRdb redid the calling of the 5' RACE reads with MiXCR, one entry per CDR3 protein. The sample has around 700,000 distinct CDR3 sequences, approximately 25% seen once. Separately, the same data were catalogued under a study of T cells of mothers and their children.

The sequencing sample was made of blood. These receptors were taken from a boy aged 10-17 years in good health. CDR3s include the opening cysteine and the closing phenylalanine or tryptophan. The order of the fields is V gene, D gene, CDR3 length, J gene, clone size, CDR3 protein, CDR3 DNA. A D gene is named only where the DNA matches it firmly. Some rows mark clone size as missing; the rest say once, few, many or name a class of expanded clone.

>TRBV7-3|TRBD1|18|TRBJ1-2|.
CASSLLRDRGQENYGYTF
TGTGCCAGCAGCTTACTCCGGGACAGGGGGCAAGAAAACTATGGCTACACCTTC
>TRBV12-3/TRBV12-4|TRBD1|20|TRBJ1-1|once
CASSPLDRDRSSFLDTEAFF
TGTGCCAGCAGTCCTCTTGACCGGGACAGGTCCTCTTTTTTGGACACTGAAGCTTTCTTT
>TRBV28|TRBD2|15|TRBJ2-7|once
CASSPSGGRTYEQYF
TGTGCCAGCAGCCCCTCGGGGGGGCGAACCTACGAGCAGTACTTC
>TRBV20-1|.|14|TRBJ2-7|once
CSASALAKTYEQYF
TGCAGTGCTAGTGCCCTAGCGAAAACCTACGAGCAGTACTTC
>TRBV14|.|17|TRBJ2-5|.
CVGSQVRECSPQETQYF
TGTGTAGGCAGCCAAGTCCGGGAGTGCAGTCCCCAAGAGACCCAGTACTTC
>TRBV7-3|TRBD2|22|TRBJ2-2|few
CASSLRLARARAGGPRTGELFF
TGTGCCAGCAGCTTAAGGTTGGCCCGAGCGCGGGCGGGAGGGCCGAGGACCGGGGAGCTGTTTTTT
>TRBV3-1|.|13|TRBJ2-5|.
CASSQTRAETQYF
TGTGCCAGCAGCCAGACTAGGGCGGAGACCCAGTACTTC
>TRBV7-9|TRBD2|16|TRBJ2-1|.
CASSPVSGRIINEQFF
TGTGCCAGCAGCCCAGTTAGCGGGAGAATCATCAATGAGCAGTTCTTC
>TRBV2|TRBD2|15|TRBJ2-1|.
CASSGLADSYNEQFF
TGTGCCAGCAGTGGCCTAGCGGACTCCTACAATGAGCAGTTCTTC
>TRBV5-6|.|15|TRBJ2-4|few
CASTIIGTLKNIQYF
TGTGCCAGCACCATAATCGGGACTCTAAAAAACATTCAGTACTTC
>TRBV24-1|.|12|TRBJ2-1|.
CATSDYDNEQFF
TGTGCCACCAGTGATTATGACAATGAGCAGTTCTTC
>TRBV20-1|.|15|TRBJ1-1|.
CSARPKRTLNTEAFF
TGCAGTGCTAGACCGAAGCGGACGCTGAACACTGAAGCTTTCTTT
>TRBV21-1|.|17|TRBJ1-6|few
CASSKTPGQGKDSPLHF
TGTGCCAGCAGCAAGACCCCGGGACAGGGTAAAGACTCACCCCTCCACTTT
>TRBV4-2|TRBD2|16|TRBJ2-7|.
CASSQDLRLAGNEQYF
TGTGCCAGCAGCCAAGACTTGCGACTAGCGGGAAACGAGCAGTACTTC
>TRBV10-3|.|14|TRBJ2-2|.
CAISMGTNTGELFF
TGTGCCATCTCTATGGGGACGAACACCGGGGAGCTGTTTTTT
>TRBV5-1|TRBD1|16|TRBJ2-5|.
CASSGQGAISLETQYF
TGCGCCAGCAGCGGACAGGGGGCAATAAGTCTAGAGACCCAGTACTTC
>TRBV6-5|TRBD1|15|TRBJ1-1|few
CASSYLPQGETEAFF
TGTGCCAGCAGTTACCTACCCCAGGGGGAGACTGAAGCTTTCTTT
>TRBV7-9|.|14|TRBJ1-1|.
CASSLFAGDTEAFF
TGTGCCAGCAGCCTTTTCGCGGGAGACACTGAAGCTTTCTTT
>TRBV9|.|13|TRBJ2-1|.
CASSVARTDEQFF
TGTGCCAGCAGCGTAGCTCGGACCGATGAGCAGTTCTTC
>TRBV7-9|.|12|TRBJ2-7|few
CASTIDLSEQYF
TGTGCCAGCACCATAGACCTTTCCGAGCAGTACTTC